Below, one T cell receptor (beta chain) is given with its context. An end of the junction does not agree with germline; a read error may underlie this. Using a J-beta primer mix together with a sample-barcoded 5' primer, a second PCR was run for roughly 6 to 12 cycles. Using its own MiXCR run on the 5' RACE reads, TCRdb lists one record per CDR3 protein. Among around 1,500,000 distinct CDR3 sequences listed, under 30% were seen once. The record originates from a study of blood T cells in healthy people across ages. The germline V gene has CDR1 MGHDK and CDR2 SYGVNS. This CDR3 spans 14 amino acids. The source is a woman aged 25 to 39 in good health. The specimen sequenced was blood. V and J are TRBV25-1 and TRBJ1-2; possible D gene TRBD1, 5 bases. The DNA of the CDR3 is TGTGCCAGCAGTCCAACTACTCAGGGCCAAGGCTGCACCTTC. Protein: CASSPTTQGQGCTF.